This is a list of T cell receptor beta chains from one sample in a study of blood T cells in healthy people across ages. From the 5' RACE reads, TCRdb called clonotypes with MiXCR, one entry per CDR3 protein. Of roughly 1,700,000 distinct CDR3 sequences in the sample, about 28% were seen once. Sequenced sample: blood. Every receptor here comes from a woman aged 25 to 39 in good health. CDR3s include the opening cysteine and the closing phenylalanine or tryptophan. The order of the fields is D gene, clone size, J gene, V gene, CDR3 protein, CDR3 DNA. The D gene is left open where the match is weak. Where a row states a size, it is once, few, many or the class of an expanded clone; other rows omit it.

d_call: -; clone_size: -; j_call: TRBJ2-1; v_call: TRBV19; cdr3_aa: CASGVAPSSYNEQFF; cdr3_nt: TGTGCCAGTGGCGTGGCCCCGAGCTCCTACAATGAGCAGTTCTTC
d_call: TRBD2; clone_size: many; j_call: TRBJ2-5; v_call: TRBV6-2/TRBV6-3; cdr3_aa: CASGPGLAGQETQYF; cdr3_nt: TGTGCCAGCGGGCCGGGACTAGCGGGTCAAGAGACCCAGTACTTC
d_call: -; clone_size: many; j_call: TRBJ2-6; v_call: TRBV29-1; cdr3_aa: CSVGLAGANVLTF; cdr3_nt: TGCAGCGTTGGCCTGGCTGGGGCCAACGTCCTGACTTTC
d_call: -; clone_size: -; j_call: TRBJ2-7; v_call: TRBV28; cdr3_aa: CASSLFTGEQYF; cdr3_nt: TGTGCCAGCAGTTTATTCACAGGGGAGCAGTACTTC
d_call: -; clone_size: -; j_call: TRBJ2-5; v_call: TRBV27; cdr3_aa: CASGLARTQYF; cdr3_nt: TGTGCCAGCGGCCTCGCTCGGACCCAGTACTTC
d_call: TRBD2; clone_size: few; j_call: TRBJ2-7; v_call: TRBV18; cdr3_aa: CASSPALAGAPEQYF; cdr3_nt: TGTGCCAGCTCACCAGCACTAGCGGGAGCCCCCGAGCAGTACTTC
d_call: -; clone_size: -; j_call: TRBJ2-7; v_call: TRBV2; cdr3_aa: CASSDWEFSYEQYF; cdr3_nt: TGTGCCAGCAGTGATTGGGAGTTCTCCTACGAGCAGTACTTC
d_call: TRBD1; clone_size: -; j_call: TRBJ2-2; v_call: TRBV30; cdr3_aa: CAWDRGRNTGELFF; cdr3_nt: TGTGCCTGGGACAGGGGGCGAAACACCGGGGAGCTGTTTTTT
d_call: -; clone_size: once; j_call: TRBJ2-1; v_call: TRBV2; cdr3_aa: CASRGVLHYNEQFF; cdr3_nt: TGTGCCAGCAGAGGGGTGCTACATTACAATGAGCAGTTCTTC
d_call: -; clone_size: few; j_call: TRBJ1-1; v_call: TRBV20-1; cdr3_aa: CSASLQGSYEAFF; cdr3_nt: TGCAGTGCTTCCCTACAGGGTTCGTATGAAGCTTTCTTT
d_call: TRBD2; clone_size: -; j_call: TRBJ2-1; v_call: TRBV12-3/TRBV12-4; cdr3_aa: CASRRTSGVYNEQFF; cdr3_nt: TGTGCCAGCAGACGGACTAGCGGAGTCTACAATGAGCAGTTCTTC
d_call: -; clone_size: few; j_call: TRBJ1-5; v_call: TRBV6-1; cdr3_aa: CASSEVSIRISQPQHF; cdr3_nt: TGTGCCAGCAGTGAAGTATCGATTCGAATAAGTCAGCCCCAGCATTTT
d_call: -; clone_size: many; j_call: TRBJ2-4; v_call: TRBV29-1; cdr3_aa: CSVAAGDDIQYF; cdr3_nt: TGCAGCGTTGCGGCAGGCGATGACATTCAGTACTTC
d_call: TRBD1; clone_size: -; j_call: TRBJ2-3; v_call: TRBV6-1; cdr3_aa: CASSEFGTVVTDTQYF; cdr3_nt: TGTGCCAGCAGTGAGTTCGGGACAGTCGTCACAGATACGCAGTATTTT
d_call: -; clone_size: many; j_call: TRBJ1-5; v_call: TRBV5-5; cdr3_aa: CASSFSSNQPQHF; cdr3_nt: TGTGCCAGCAGTTTTAGTAGCAATCAGCCCCAGCATTTT
d_call: -; clone_size: many; j_call: TRBJ1-2; v_call: TRBV12-3/TRBV12-4; cdr3_aa: CASRPGTFMGGYTF; cdr3_nt: TGTGCCAGCAGACCCGGGACTTTTATGGGGGGCTACACCTTC